Following are 26 T cell receptor beta chains from one sample sequenced in a study of T cells in localized non-small cell lung cancer (TCRdb year 2020). Preparation of the library involved the immunoSEQ multiplex PCR assay. This immuneACCESS table, as held by TCRdb, lists in-frame sequences with V and J called but not all clones. Of the missing ones, under half trace to an unresolved V gene in checked studies; the others have no known cause. The sample records tens of thousands of clones, about 81% of which are singletons. Of the sample, about 4% is held by the ten largest clones. The material sequenced was peripheral blood, taken before any cancer treatment. The receptors come from a woman aged 35 to 70 with stage I lung adenocarcinoma.

The chain uses TRBV7-6 and TRBJ2-5; D is perhaps TRBD1 or TRBD2 (6 bases each). Trimming cost V 1 base and J 7 bases, with 16 bases left between them. CDR1 and CDR2 from the germline V gene are SGHVS and FNYEAQ. This CDR3 contains 15 residues. Here the CDR3 DNA reads TGTGCCAGCAGCTTAGAACGGGGGCTAATGGGGACCCAGTACTTC. As protein: CASSLERGLMGTQYF. The entire variable domain, with the rest obtained from reference TRBV7-6 and TRBJ2-5, is as follows: GAGVSQSPRYKVTKRGQDVALRCDPISGHVSLYWYRQALGQGPEFLTYFNYEAQQDKSGLPNDRFSAERPEGSISTLTIQRTEQRDSAMYRCASSLERGLMGTQYFGPGTRLLVL.

V and J are TRBV6-5 and TRBJ1-2, with D maybe TRBD1 (5 bases). The germline CDR1 and CDR2 sequences are MNHEY and SVGAGI. The CDR3 covers 15 residues. V was trimmed by 2 bases and J by 0 bases, leaving 10 bases between them. CDR3 DNA: TGTGCCAGCAGTTACGCGGGGGGGGCTAACTATGGCTACACCTTC. Translating it yields CASSYAGGANYGYTF.

The chain carries TRBV5-6 and TRBJ2-3, with TRBD2 matching 7 bases. The CDR3 contains 14 residues. Germline V gene data show CDR1 as SGHDT and CDR2 as YYEEEE. J gave up 4 bases and V 2 bases, and 4 bases lay outside the gene matches. The CDR3 bases are TGTGCCAGCAGCTTTGAGGGGAGGGCAGATACGCAGTATTTT. This gives the protein CASSFEGRADTQYF.

The V and J genes are TRBV5-5 and TRBJ2-7; TRBD2 might be the D (6 bases). From germline, CDR1 is SGHKS and CDR2 YYEKEE (reference sequence). CDR3 length: 13 amino acids. Trimming took 3 bases from V and 1 from J, leaving 8 bases between them. CDR3 sequence (DNA): TGTGCCAGCAGCTGGGGACTTTCCTACGAGCAGTACTTC. Translated: CASSWGLSYEQYF.

The rearrangement links TRBV29-1 to TRBJ2-1; D possibly corresponds to TRBD2 (6 bases). The CDR3 extends over 17 amino acids. Germline CDR1 SQVTM, CDR2 ANQGSEA. V was clipped by 1 base and J by 1 base, with 17 bases between them. The CDR3 nucleotides read TGCAGCGTTGAAGCCCCAAGCGGGCGGAGATCCTACAATGAGCAGTTCTTC. Its translation is CSVEAPSGRRSYNEQFF.

The chain carries TRBV7-2 and TRBJ1-1; TRBD1 is a possible D gene (5 bases). CDR1 is SGHTA, CDR2 FQGNSA, per germline. This CDR3 comprises 14 residues. The V end lost 0 bases, the J end lost 4 bases, and 9 bases lay between the germline ends. The CDR3, as DNA: TGTGCCAGCAGCTTAGCGGGGGGGGGCACTGAAGCTTTCTTT. Translation: CASSLAGGGTEAFF.

In this sample, this clone turned up a few times. The CDR3 region is CASSEAPQGGTQYF. The CDR3 DNA reads TGTGCCAGCAGTGAGGCTCCCCAGGGAGGTACGCAGTATTTT. The V and J genes are TRBV6-4 and TRBJ2-3; possible D gene TRBD2, 6 bases. CDR1 MRHNA and CDR2 SNTAGT come from the germline V gene. There are 14 residues in the CDR3. V was shortened by 3 bases and J by 8 bases, with 15 bases between the two germline ends.

The CDR3 DNA follows: TGTGCCAGCTCACCTGGCATACAAGAGACCCAGTACTTC. Residues: CASSPGIQETQYF. The genes are TRBV18 and TRBJ2-5, with D hard to call. V was pared by 3 bases and J by 2 bases, with 7 bases between. The CDR3 extends over 13 amino acids. Germline assignment: CDR1 KGHSH and CDR2 LQKENI.

V is TRBV2 and J is TRBJ1-1, with D maybe TRBD1 (5 bases). Trimming removed 4 bases from V and 1 base from J, with 10 bases in between. The CDR3 totals 14 residues. CDR1 and CDR2 (germline): SNHLY, FYNNEI. The DNA for the CDR3 is TGTGCCAGCAGTGTCCGTACAGGGAACACTGAAGCTTTCTTT. It is translated as CASSVRTGNTEAFF.

This chain uses TRBV18 with TRBJ2-5; D gene uncertain. The CDR3 has 14 amino acids. Per germline, CDR1 KGHSH and CDR2 LQKENI. V lost 0 bases and J 4 bases, leaving 9 bases between the germline ends. The CDR3: CASSPPSGRETQYF. The DNA of the CDR3 is TGTGCCAGCTCACCACCGAGTGGGCGAGAGACCCAGTACTTC.

A word on this clone: The junction departs from germline at one end; a sequencing error may be responsible. The chain joins TRBV9 to TRBJ2-1; 9 bases agree with TRBD2. CDR1 and CDR2 from the germline V gene are SGDLS and YYNGEE. The length of the CDR3 is 13 residues. The CDR3 loop is CASSVDPSGERFF. DNA for the CDR3: TGTGCCAGCAGCGTCGACCCTAGCGGGGAGCGGTTCTTC.

Written as DNA, the CDR3 is TGCGCCAGCAGCCCTTGGACACCCAGCCCGGACAATGAGCAGTTCTTC. This translates into CASSPWTPSPDNEQFF. The V gene is TRBV4-1, the J gene TRBJ2-1, with D possibly matching TRBD1 (5 bases). Germline values: CDR1 MGHRA, CDR2 YSYEKL. This CDR3 has 16 residues. The V end lost 4 bases, the J end lost 5 bases, and 18 bases lay between the germline ends.

CDR3 nucleotide sequence: TGTGCCAGCAGCGTCGGACAGGTCAGGGACATATATTTT. Amino acids: CASSVGQVRDIYF. The V call is TRBV9, the J call TRBJ1-3, with 7 bases fitting TRBD1. V lost 2 bases, J lost 12 bases, and 8 bases stayed unmatched. This CDR3 spans 13 amino acids. In germline, CDR1 is SGDLS, CDR2 YYNGEE.

This chain joins TRBV6-5 and TRBJ1-3; D is possibly TRBD1 (6 bases). The CDR3 sequence is 13 residues long. Trimming shortened V by 8 bases and J by 0 bases, and 8 bases separated the two germline ends. The V gene's germline CDR1 is MNHEY and CDR2 SVGAGI. The CDR3 DNA is TGTGCCAGCGGACAGAACTCTGGAAACACCATATATTTT. Amino acid sequence: CASGQNSGNTIYF.

This sequence joins TRBV5-5 and TRBJ1-4; D is unresolved. CDR3 length: 15 amino acids. Trimming pared 3 bases from V and 7 bases from J, leaving 16 bases between. CDR1 and CDR2 from the germline V gene are SGHKS and YYEKEE (reference sequence). CDR3 in DNA: TGTGCCAGCAGCTCCCGGGCGCCCCGGGGTGAAAAACTGTTTTTT. This translates into CASSSRAPRGEKLFF.

This chain uses TRBV23-1 with TRBJ2-1, with 10 positions matching TRBD1. TRBV23-1 has ORF status, its function being uncertain. V lost 9 bases and J lost 0; bases outside the gene matches: 17. CDR3 length: 19 amino acids. The chain's CDR3 is CARSGGQGDLIGSYNEQFF. DNA of the CDR3: TGCGCCAGGTCCGGCGGACAGGGGGATTTAATAGGCTCCTACAATGAGCAGTTCTTC.

This clone was detected only once. The chain combines TRBV9 with TRBJ1-1; the D is unclear. This CDR3 spans 14 amino acids. Between the trimmed V and J ends, which lost 0 bases and 3 bases, there was a span of 9 bases. The V gene's germline CDR1 is SGDLS and CDR2 YYNGEE. The CDR3 region has the DNA TGTGCCAGCAGCGTAGGGTCGGGGTACACTGAAGCTTTCTTT. Translating it yields CASSVGSGYTEAFF.

The rearrangement joins TRBV4-3 to TRBJ2-7; 11 bases fit TRBD2. CDR3 length: 15 residues. The V segment lost 4 bases and the J segment 7 bases; nucleotides outside the gene matches: 9. CDR1 LGHNA and CDR2 YSLEER come from the germline V gene. The CDR3 loop is CASSLIAGGPWEQYF. CDR3 DNA sequence: TGCGCCAGCAGCCTGATAGCGGGGGGGCCTTGGGAGCAGTACTTC.

This rearrangement joins TRBV5-1 to TRBJ1-3; D remains unclear. CDR1 is SGHRS, CDR2 YFSETQ, per germline. Trimming removed 4 bases at V and 4 bases at J, with 9 bases between. CDR3 length equals 13 residues. The CDR3: CASSVEGGNTIYF. The CDR3 region has the DNA TGCGCCAGCAGCGTTGAAGGCGGAAACACCATATATTTT.

This chain joins TRBV7-9 and TRBJ1-1, with 8 bases lining up with TRBD1. CDR3 length: 13 amino acids. Unmatched junction bases numbered 4, after V lost 5 bases and J lost 5 bases. The germline gives CDR1 SEHNR, CDR2 FQNEAQ (reference sequence). This chain's CDR3 is CASSLGTGTEAFF. DNA for the CDR3: TGTGCCAGCAGCCTGGGGACAGGTACTGAAGCTTTCTTT.

This sequence joins TRBV10-2 and TRBJ1-3; D is possibly TRBD1 (6 bases). In germline, CDR1 is WSHSY, CDR2 SAAADI. V lost 4 bases, J lost 4 bases, and 17 bases lay in between. The CDR3 totals 16 residues. The CDR3 DNA follows: TGCGCCAGCAGTGCGAAATGGGGGGCGCGAGGAAACACCATATATTTT. Its protein product is CASSAKWGARGNTIYF.

This chain joins TRBV19 and TRBJ1-6; possibly TRBD1 for D (5 bases). CDR3 length: 16 amino acids. Per germline, CDR1 LNHDA and CDR2 SQIVND (reference sequence). V shed 3 bases and J shed 0 bases, with 9 bases lying between them. In nucleotides, the CDR3 is TGTGCCAGTAGTATCTACGGGGGCTCCTATAATTCACCCCTCCACTTT. This encodes CASSIYGGSYNSPLHF.

The CDR3 DNA is TGTGCCAGCTGCCTCAGGCAGGGGGACGGCTACACCTTC. It codes for CASCLRQGDGYTF. This chain connects TRBV6-5 to TRBJ1-2; 7 nucleotides agree with TRBD1. With V trimmed by 8 bases and J by 8 bases, 11 bases remained unmatched. In germline, CDR1 is MNHEY, CDR2 SVGAGI. The CDR3 runs 13 residues.

The chain joins TRBV7-9 to TRBJ2-1; TRBD2 agrees at 7 bases. The germline CDR1 and CDR2 sequences are SEHNR and FQNEAQ (reference sequence). The length of the CDR3 is 18 residues. The V and J ends lost 2 bases and 0 bases, in that order; junction bases with no gene match: 10. The CDR3 spells CASSLFTMRGTSYNEQFF. CDR3 coding DNA: TGTGCCAGCAGCTTATTCACCATGCGGGGGACCTCCTACAATGAGCAGTTCTTC.

The chain joins TRBV4-1 to TRBJ2-5, with 13 bases lining up with TRBD2. Per germline, CDR1 MGHRA and CDR2 YSYEKL. The CDR3 has 18 amino acids. The ends lost 0 bases at V and 5 bases at J; junction bases unmatched: 9. CDR3 in amino acids: CASSQEPGLAGRSETQYF. The CDR3, as DNA: TGCGCCAGCAGCCAAGAACCGGGACTAGCGGGGAGGAGTGAGACCCAGTACTTC.

The J gene is TRBJ2-2, the V gene TRBV9; D perhaps matches TRBD1 (6 bases). The germline V gene has CDR1 SGDLS and CDR2 YYNGEE. CDR3 size: 16 residues. Deletions cut 2 bases from V and 2 bases from J, with 13 bases between. The CDR3 reads CASSVPRTDNTGELFF. The CDR3 nucleotides read TGTGCCAGCAGCGTCCCCCGGACAGATAACACCGGGGAGCTGTTTTTT.